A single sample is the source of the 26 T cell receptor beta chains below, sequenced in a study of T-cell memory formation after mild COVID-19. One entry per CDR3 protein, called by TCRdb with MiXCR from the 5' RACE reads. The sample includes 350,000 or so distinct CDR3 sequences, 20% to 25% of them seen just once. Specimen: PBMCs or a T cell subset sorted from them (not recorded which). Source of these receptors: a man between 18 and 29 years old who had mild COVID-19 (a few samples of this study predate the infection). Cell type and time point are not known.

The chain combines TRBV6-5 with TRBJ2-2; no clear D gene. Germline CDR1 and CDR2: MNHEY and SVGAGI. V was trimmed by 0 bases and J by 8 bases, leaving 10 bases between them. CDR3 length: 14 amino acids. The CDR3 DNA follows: TGTGCCAGCAGTTACTCGACGGTAGTGGGGGAGCTGTTTTTT. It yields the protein CASSYSTVVGELFF.

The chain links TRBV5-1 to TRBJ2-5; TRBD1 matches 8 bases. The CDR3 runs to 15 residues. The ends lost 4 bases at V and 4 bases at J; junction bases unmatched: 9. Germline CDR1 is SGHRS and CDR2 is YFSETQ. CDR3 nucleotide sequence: TGCGCCAGCAGCCACAGGACAGGGACGGGAGAGACCCAGTACTTC. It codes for CASSHRTGTGETQYF.

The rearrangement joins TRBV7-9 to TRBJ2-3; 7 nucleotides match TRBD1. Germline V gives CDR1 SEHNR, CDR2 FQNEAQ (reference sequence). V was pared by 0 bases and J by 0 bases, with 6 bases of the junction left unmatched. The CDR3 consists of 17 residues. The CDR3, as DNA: TGTGCCAGCAGCTTAGCTAACAGGGGCCCGAGCACAGATACGCAGTATTTT. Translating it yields CASSLANRGPSTDTQYF.

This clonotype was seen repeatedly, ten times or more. CDR3 DNA: TGTGCCAGCAGTGACGGGGCGGCGGGGACCCAGTACTTC. Protein: CASSDGAAGTQYF. J is TRBJ2-5 and V is TRBV2, with D perhaps given as TRBD1 or TRBD2 (5 bases each). The CDR3 has 13 amino acids. Germline CDR1 and CDR2: SNHLY and FYNNEI. V lost 3 bases to trimming and J lost 7 bases, with 12 bases between them.

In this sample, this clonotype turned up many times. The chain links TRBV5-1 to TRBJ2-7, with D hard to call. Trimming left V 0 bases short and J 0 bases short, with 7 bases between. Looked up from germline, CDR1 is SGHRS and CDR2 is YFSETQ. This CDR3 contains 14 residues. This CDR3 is CASSLVGGSYEQYV. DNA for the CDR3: TGCGCCAGCAGCTTGGTAGGTGGCTCCTACGAGCAGTACGTC.

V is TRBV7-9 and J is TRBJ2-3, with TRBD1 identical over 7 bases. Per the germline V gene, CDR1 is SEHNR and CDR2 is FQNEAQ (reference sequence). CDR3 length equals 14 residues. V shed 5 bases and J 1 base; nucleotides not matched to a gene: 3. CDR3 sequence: CASSPQGRTDTQYF. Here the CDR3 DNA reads TGTGCCAGCAGCCCACAGGGGCGCACAGATACGCAGTATTTT.

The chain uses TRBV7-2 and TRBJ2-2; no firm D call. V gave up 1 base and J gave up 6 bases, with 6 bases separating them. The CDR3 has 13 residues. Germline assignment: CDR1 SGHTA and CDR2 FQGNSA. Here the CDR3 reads CASSLVRSGELFF. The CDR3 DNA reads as TGTGCCAGCAGCTTAGTTAGGTCCGGGGAGCTGTTTTTT.

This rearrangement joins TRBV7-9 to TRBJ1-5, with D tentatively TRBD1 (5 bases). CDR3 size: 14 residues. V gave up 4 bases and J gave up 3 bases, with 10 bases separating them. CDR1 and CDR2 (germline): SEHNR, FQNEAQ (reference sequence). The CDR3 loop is CASSSTGANQPQHF. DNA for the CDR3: TGTGCCAGCAGCTCTACAGGCGCCAATCAGCCCCAGCATTTT.

Here the CDR3 reads CASSLGSQINQPQHF. The DNA of the CDR3 is TGTGCCAGCAGTTTAGGGTCGCAGATCAATCAGCCCCAGCATTTT. The rearrangement joins TRBV12-3 or TRBV12-4 to TRBJ1-5; no reliable D call. This CDR3 is built from 15 residues. V lost 1 base to trimming and J lost 3 bases, with 10 bases between them.

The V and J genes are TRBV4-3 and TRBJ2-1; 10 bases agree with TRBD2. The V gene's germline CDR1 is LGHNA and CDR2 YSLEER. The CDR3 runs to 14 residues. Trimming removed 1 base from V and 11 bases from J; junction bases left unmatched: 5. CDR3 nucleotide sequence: TGCGCCAGCAGCCAAGCTCTAGCGGGGGTCAAGCAGTTCTTC. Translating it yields CASSQALAGVKQFF.

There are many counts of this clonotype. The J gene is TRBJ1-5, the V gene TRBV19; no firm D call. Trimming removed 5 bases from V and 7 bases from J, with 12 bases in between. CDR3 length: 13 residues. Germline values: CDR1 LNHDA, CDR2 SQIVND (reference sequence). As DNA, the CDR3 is TGTGCCAGTAGTGACGGGGTGAGACAGCCCCAGCATTTT. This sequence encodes CASSDGVRQPQHF.

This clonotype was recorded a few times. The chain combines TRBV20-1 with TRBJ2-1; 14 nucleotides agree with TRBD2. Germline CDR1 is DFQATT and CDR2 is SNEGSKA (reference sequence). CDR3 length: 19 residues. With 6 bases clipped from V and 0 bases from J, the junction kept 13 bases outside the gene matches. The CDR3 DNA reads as TGCAGTGCCAAGCCCCGGACTAGCGGGGGGCACAGCTCCTACAATGAGCAGTTCTTC. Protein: CSAKPRTSGGHSSYNEQFF.

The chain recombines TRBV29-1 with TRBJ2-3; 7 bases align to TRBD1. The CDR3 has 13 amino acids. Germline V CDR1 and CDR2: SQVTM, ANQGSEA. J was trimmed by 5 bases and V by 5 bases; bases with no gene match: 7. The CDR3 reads CSVYDRARDTQYF. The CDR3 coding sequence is TGCAGCGTTTATGACAGGGCACGAGATACGCAGTATTTT.

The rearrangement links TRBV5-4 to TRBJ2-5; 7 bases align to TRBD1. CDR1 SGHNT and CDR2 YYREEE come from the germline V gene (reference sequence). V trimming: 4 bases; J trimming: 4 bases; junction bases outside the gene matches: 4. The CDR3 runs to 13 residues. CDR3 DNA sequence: TGTGCCAGCAGCGTGGGACAGTTAGAGACCCAGTACTTC. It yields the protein CASSVGQLETQYF.

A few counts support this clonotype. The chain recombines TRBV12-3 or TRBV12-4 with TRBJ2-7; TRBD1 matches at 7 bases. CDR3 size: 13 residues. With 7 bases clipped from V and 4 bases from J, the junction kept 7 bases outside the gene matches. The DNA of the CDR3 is TGTGCCAGCACCGGCAGGGGACAGTACGAGCAGTACTTC. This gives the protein CASTGRGQYEQYF.

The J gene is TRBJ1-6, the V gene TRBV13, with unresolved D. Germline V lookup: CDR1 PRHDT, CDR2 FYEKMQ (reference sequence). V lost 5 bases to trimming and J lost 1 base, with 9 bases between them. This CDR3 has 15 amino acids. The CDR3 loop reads CASSLQRSYNSPLHF. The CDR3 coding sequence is TGTGCCAGCAGCCTACAGAGATCCTATAATTCACCCCTCCACTTT.

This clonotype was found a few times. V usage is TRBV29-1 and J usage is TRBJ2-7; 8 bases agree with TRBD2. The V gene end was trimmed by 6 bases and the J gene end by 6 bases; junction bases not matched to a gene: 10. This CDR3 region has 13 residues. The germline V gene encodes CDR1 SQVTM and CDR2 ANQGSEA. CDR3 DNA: TGCAGCGTAGGGACTAGGTCCGGCTCCGAGCAGTACTTC. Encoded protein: CSVGTRSGSEQYF.

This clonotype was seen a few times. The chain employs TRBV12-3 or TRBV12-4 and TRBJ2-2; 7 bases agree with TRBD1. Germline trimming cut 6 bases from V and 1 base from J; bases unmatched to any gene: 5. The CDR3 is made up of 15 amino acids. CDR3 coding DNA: TGTGCCAGCAGAAAAGGACAGGTGAACACCGGGGAGCTGTTTTTT. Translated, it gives CASRKGQVNTGELFF.

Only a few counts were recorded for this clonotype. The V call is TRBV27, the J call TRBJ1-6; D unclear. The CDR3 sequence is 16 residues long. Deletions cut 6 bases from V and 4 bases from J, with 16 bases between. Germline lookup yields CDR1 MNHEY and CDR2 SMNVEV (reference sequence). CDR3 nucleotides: TGTGCCAGCAGGTCCCCCTTAAGGACTTATAATTCACCCCTCCACTTT. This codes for CASRSPLRTYNSPLHF.

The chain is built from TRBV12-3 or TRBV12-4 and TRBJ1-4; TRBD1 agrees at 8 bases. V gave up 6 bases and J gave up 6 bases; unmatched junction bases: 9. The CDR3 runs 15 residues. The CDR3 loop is CASSTPGQEDEKLFF. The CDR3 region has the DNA TGTGCCAGCAGCACTCCGGGACAGGAGGATGAAAAACTGTTTTTT.

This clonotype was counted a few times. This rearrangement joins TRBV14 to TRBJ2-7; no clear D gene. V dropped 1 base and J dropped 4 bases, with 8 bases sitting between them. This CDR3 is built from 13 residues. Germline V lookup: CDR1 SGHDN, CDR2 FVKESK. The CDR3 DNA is TGTGCCAGCAGCCAAGCGTCGATTTACGAGCAGTACTTC. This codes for CASSQASIYEQYF.

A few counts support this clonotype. CDR3 in DNA: TGTGCCAGCAGTCCCGGACACGGGAGTAACAATCAGCCCCAGCATTTT. Translating gives CASSPGHGSNNQPQHF. The J gene is TRBJ1-5, the V gene TRBV7-9, with a weak D call TRBD1 (5 bases). V was pared by 6 bases and J by 3 bases, with 18 bases between. This CDR3 has 16 residues. In germline, CDR1 is SEHNR, CDR2 FQNEAQ (reference sequence). The variable domain in full, completed from reference TRBV7-9 and TRBJ1-5, reads DTGVSQNPRHKITKRGQNVTFRCDPISEHNRLYWYRQTLGQGPEFLTYFQNEAQLEKSRLLSDRFSAERPKGSFSTLEIQRTEQGDSAMYLCASSPGHGSNNQPQHFGDGTRLSIL.

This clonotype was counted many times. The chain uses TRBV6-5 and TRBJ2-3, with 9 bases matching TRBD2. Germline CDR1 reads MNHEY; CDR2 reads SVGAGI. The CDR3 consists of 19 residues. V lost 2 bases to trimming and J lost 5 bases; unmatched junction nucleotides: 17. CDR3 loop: CASSYVAGGRIKGRDTQYF. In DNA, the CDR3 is TGTGCCAGCAGTTACGTGGCGGGGGGGCGAATAAAGGGCCGAGATACGCAGTATTTT.

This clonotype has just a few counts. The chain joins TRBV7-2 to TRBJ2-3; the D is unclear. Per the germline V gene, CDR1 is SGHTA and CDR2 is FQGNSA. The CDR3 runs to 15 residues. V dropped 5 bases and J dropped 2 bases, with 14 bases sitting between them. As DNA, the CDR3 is TGTGCCAGCAGCCAAAATGGGCGCTACACAGATACGCAGTATTTT. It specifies CASSQNGRYTDTQYF.

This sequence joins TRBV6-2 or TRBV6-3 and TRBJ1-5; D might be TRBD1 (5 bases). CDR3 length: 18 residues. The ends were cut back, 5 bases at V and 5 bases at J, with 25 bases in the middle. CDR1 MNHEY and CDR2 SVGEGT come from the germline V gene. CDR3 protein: CASSPYDLGQGGDQPQHF. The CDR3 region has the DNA TGTGCCAGCAGTCCTTACGACCTGGGCCAGGGCGGCGATCAGCCCCAGCATTTT.

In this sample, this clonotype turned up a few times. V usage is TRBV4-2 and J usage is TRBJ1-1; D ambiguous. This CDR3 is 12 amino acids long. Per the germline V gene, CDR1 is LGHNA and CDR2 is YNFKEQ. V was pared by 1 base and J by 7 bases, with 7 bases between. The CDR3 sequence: CASSQGGDEAFF. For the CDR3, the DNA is TGTGCCAGCAGCCAAGGCGGGGATGAAGCTTTCTTT.